This TCR beta chain was recorded in a study of blood T cell repertoires in COVID-19. This table comes from immunoSEQ multiplex PCR, and its TCRdb copy is limited to in-frame clones, with some not included. This sample yields around 450,000 clones, of which around 89% are seen a single time; 4% to 5.5% belongs to the top ten. The CDR3 is 16 residues long. V shed 5 bases and J 0 bases; nucleotides not matched to a gene: 6. CDR1 and CDR2 (germline): SGHTA, FQGNSA. The chain employs TRBV7-2 and TRBJ2-7; 11 positions match TRBD2. The source is a woman in her twenties or thirties with acute or convalescent COVID-19. What was sequenced was peripheral blood. CDR3 residues: CASSLDGLAGSYEQYF. DNA for the CDR3: TGTGCCAGCAGCCTTGACGGACTAGCGGGCTCCTACGAGCAGTACTTC.